A selection of T cell receptor beta chains follows, all from one sample in a study of CD4+ T cells in melanoma. Generated by immunoSEQ multiplex PCR, the TCRdb table keeps only in-frame clones and is missing some. This table has more than 9,000 clones, 65% to 70% appearing once. The sequenced sample consisted of cells from a culture (not recorded whether cultured in vitro). The receptors were sampled from a human donor with melanoma. The CDR3 runs from the conserved cysteine through the conserved F or W. The D gene is left open where the match is weak. The size field is filled for only some rows; it gives once, few, many or a size class.

v_call	j_call	clone_size	d_call	cdr3_nt	cdr3_aa
TRBV5-1	TRBJ1-5	once	-	TGCGCCAGCAGCTTTGGGAACAATCAGCCCCAGCATTTT	CASSFGNNQPQHF
TRBV19	TRBJ2-7	few	-	TGTGCCGCGGGCAGGCCAGGAGATTACGAGCAGTACTTC	CAAGRPGDYEQYF
TRBV30	TRBJ1-2	medium-sized	-	TGTGCCTCCTCGATTGGAAGGGGCTACACCTTC	CASSIGRGYTF
TRBV10-3	TRBJ2-5	-	TRBD2	TGTGCCATCAGTGAAGAGGGAGCGGGACCGCACCAAGAGACCCAGTACTTC	CAISEEGAGPHQETQYF
TRBV19	TRBJ1-1	-	-	TGTGCCAGTGGTACCTCGCGGGGGGGTGCCGGGAACACTGAAGCTTTCTTT	CASGTSRGGAGNTEAFF
TRBV2	TRBJ2-1	once	-	TGTGCCAGCAGTGGTCAGACAGTTAATGAGCAGTTCTTC	CASSGQTVNEQFF
TRBV2	TRBJ1-5	few	-	TGTGCCAGCAGCAGCCAGGACAATCAGCCCCAGCATTTT	CASSSQDNQPQHF
TRBV5-8	TRBJ1-2	few	TRBD1	TGTGCCAGCGGCGTGACAGGGCTCGACTATGGCTACACCTTC	CASGVTGLDYGYTF
TRBV7-2	TRBJ1-4	-	-	TGTGCCAGCAGCTTATCCCCCACGGGAAAACTGTTTTTT	CASSLSPTGKLFF
TRBV2	TRBJ2-2	-	TRBD1	TGTGCCAGCCGGACAGGGTCGGCCGGGGAGCTGTTTTTT	CASRTGSAGELFF
TRBV19	TRBJ1-4	-	-	TGTGCCAGTAGTCCTCAGGACACCCGAAATGAAAAACTGTTTTTT	CASSPQDTRNEKLFF
TRBV7-8	TRBJ2-3	-	TRBD2	TGTGCCAGCAACAGACGGGGGGTGGCAGATACGCAGTATTTT	CASNRRGVADTQYF
TRBV18	TRBJ1-3	-	-	TGTGCCAGCTCACCCGACGGGGGGGCTGGAAACACCATATATTTT	CASSPDGGAGNTIYF
TRBV6-6	TRBJ2-7	-	-	TGTGCCAGCAGAGAAGTACAGGGATACGAGCAGTACTTC	CASREVQGYEQYF
TRBV6-1	TRBJ1-6	medium-sized	-	TGTGCCAGCAGTGAGAGGGGCTATAATTCACCCCTCCACTTT	CASSERGYNSPLHF
TRBV5-1	TRBJ1-2	few	-	TGCGCCAGCAGCTTGGCCCTGGACAGAAACTATGGCTACACCTTC	CASSLALDRNYGYTF
TRBV18	TRBJ1-3	-	-	TGTGCCAGCTCACCACCGTTAGGATCTGGAAACACCATATATTTT	CASSPPLGSGNTIYF
TRBV5-4	TRBJ2-1	-	TRBD2	TGTGCCAGCAGCCCTCGGACTAGCGGGGGGACGCTTAACTACAATGAGCAGTTCTTC	CASSPRTSGGTLNYNEQFF
TRBV5-1	TRBJ2-2	-	TRBD2	TGCGCCAGCAGAGACGGGGGGGCGAGCGGGGAGCTGTTTTTT	CASRDGGASGELFF
TRBV11-2	TRBJ1-2	-	-	TGTGCCAGCCAGTCTCGGACAGACTATGGCTACACCTTC	CASQSRTDYGYTF
TRBV9	TRBJ2-2	few	-	TGTGCCAGCAGCGTAGGTGGGCCTGGTACCGGGGAGCTGTTTTTT	CASSVGGPGTGELFF
TRBV2	TRBJ2-7	-	-	TGTGCCAGCTGCGGGGCGCTTACCTACGAGCAGTACTTC	CASCGALTYEQYF
TRBV5-5	TRBJ2-1	-	TRBD2	TGTGCCAGCAGCCCGACTAGCGACCCCAAGCAGTTCTTC	CASSPTSDPKQFF